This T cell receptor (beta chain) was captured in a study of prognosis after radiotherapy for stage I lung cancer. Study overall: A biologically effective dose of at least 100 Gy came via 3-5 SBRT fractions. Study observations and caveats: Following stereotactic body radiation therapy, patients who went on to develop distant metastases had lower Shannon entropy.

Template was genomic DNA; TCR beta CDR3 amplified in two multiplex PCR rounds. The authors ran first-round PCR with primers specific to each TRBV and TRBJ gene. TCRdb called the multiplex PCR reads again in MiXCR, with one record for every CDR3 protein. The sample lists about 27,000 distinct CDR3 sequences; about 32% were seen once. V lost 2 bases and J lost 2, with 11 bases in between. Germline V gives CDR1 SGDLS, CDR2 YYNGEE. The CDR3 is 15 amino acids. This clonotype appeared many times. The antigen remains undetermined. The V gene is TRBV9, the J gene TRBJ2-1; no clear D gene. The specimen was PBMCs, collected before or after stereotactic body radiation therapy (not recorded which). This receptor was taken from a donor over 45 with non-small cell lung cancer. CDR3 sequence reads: CASSVQRETYNEQFF. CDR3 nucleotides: TGTGCCAGCAGCGTCCAGCGCGAAACCTACAATGAGCAGTTCTTC.